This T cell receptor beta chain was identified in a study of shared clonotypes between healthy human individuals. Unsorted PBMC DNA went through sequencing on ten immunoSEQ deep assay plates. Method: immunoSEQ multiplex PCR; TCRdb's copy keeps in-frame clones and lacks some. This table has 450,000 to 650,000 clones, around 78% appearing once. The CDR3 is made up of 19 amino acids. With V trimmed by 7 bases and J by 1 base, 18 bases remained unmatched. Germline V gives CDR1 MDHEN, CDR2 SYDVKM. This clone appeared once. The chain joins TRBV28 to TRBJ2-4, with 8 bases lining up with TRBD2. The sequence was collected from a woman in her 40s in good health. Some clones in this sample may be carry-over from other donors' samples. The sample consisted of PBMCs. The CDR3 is CASTPRAFSGKPAKNIQYF. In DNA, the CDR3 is TGTGCCAGCACCCCTCGAGCGTTTAGCGGGAAACCCGCCAAAAACATTCAGTACTTC.